One sample yielded the 15 T cell receptor beta chains listed below, sequenced in a study of cytomegalovirus exposure and HLA in healthy donors. It was with 60 Vbeta and 13 Jbeta primers that the PCR ran. Clones were sequenced by immunoSEQ multiplex PCR, and TCRdb holds only the in-frame ones, with some missing. Its clone listing holds about 130,000 clones. The sequenced material came from PBMCs. All receptors come from a man aged 35 to 55 in good health and CMV-seronegative.

This chain connects TRBV4-1 to TRBJ2-3, with 15 positions matching TRBD2. The CDR3 is 19 amino acids. Germline-derived CDR1 and CDR2 are MGHRA and YSYEKL. V shed 0 bases, J shed 5 bases, and the junction held 9 bases outside the gene matches. This chain's CDR3 is CASSQDQTRTSGRGDTQYF. The CDR3 bases are TGCGCCAGCAGCCAAGATCAAACAAGGACTAGCGGGAGGGGAGATACGCAGTATTTT.

V and J are TRBV7-2 and TRBJ2-7; TRBD2 matches 16 bases. CDR3 size: 17 residues. V dropped 5 bases and J dropped 1; count of bases not matched to a gene: 5. The V gene's germline CDR1 is SGHTA and CDR2 FQGNSA. CDR3 residues: CASSLGTSGRGSYEQYF. The CDR3, as DNA: TGTGCCAGCAGCCTCGGGACTAGCGGGAGGGGTTCCTACGAGCAGTACTTC.

The chain couples TRBV6-5 to TRBJ2-1; TRBD2 matches 12 bases. V was clipped by 6 bases and J by 4 bases; unmatched bases: 4. The CDR3 length is 15 residues. The V gene's germline CDR1 is MNHEY and CDR2 SVGAGI. The CDR3 protein is CASSPGLAGYNEQFF. In DNA, the CDR3 is TGTGCCAGCAGCCCGGGACTAGCGGGTTACAATGAGCAGTTCTTC.

The chain uses TRBV5-4 and TRBJ2-5; possible D gene TRBD2, 5 bases. This CDR3 comprises 16 residues. Germline CDR1 SGHNT, CDR2 YYREEE (reference sequence). Trimming removed 2 bases from V and 5 bases from J, with 19 bases in between. The CDR3 region has the DNA TGTGCCAGCAGCTTACCCCCGGGAATAAACCGGGAGACCCAGTACTTC. Translating gives CASSLPPGINRETQYF.

The chain couples TRBV7-8 to TRBJ1-1; 9 bases fit TRBD1. The V gene end was trimmed by 2 bases and the J gene end by 5 bases; junction bases not matched to a gene: 6. Germline V lookup: CDR1 SGHVS, CDR2 FQNEAQ. The CDR3 covers 15 residues. CDR3 in DNA: TGTGCCAGCAGCTTATACAGGGGGCCGGGTACTGAAGCTTTCTTT. Its protein product is CASSLYRGPGTEAFF.

The chain carries TRBV7-9 and TRBJ2-1; 10 bases match TRBD1. The CDR3 contains 18 residues. V shed 1 base and J 0 bases; nucleotides not matched to a gene: 6. Germline assignment: CDR1 SEHNR and CDR2 FQNEAQ (reference sequence). The CDR3 coding sequence is TGTGCCAGCAGCTTAGGCGGGACAGGGGTTAGCTCCTACAATGAGCAGTTCTTC. Its protein is CASSLGGTGVSSYNEQFF.

The chain links TRBV4-1 to TRBJ2-5; D perhaps matches TRBD2 (6 bases). The CDR3 extends over 15 amino acids. Germline-derived CDR1 and CDR2 are MGHRA and YSYEKL. The germline V and J ends were trimmed by 5 bases and 7 bases, with 20 bases remaining between them. CDR3 sequence: CASSGRDSPLGTQYF. CDR3 bases: TGCGCCAGCAGCGGCCGGGACTCTCCTTTGGGGACCCAGTACTTC.

DNA for the CDR3: TGCGCCAGCAGCCAAGAAGGGGGGGGCCGCACAGATACGCAGTATTTT. Translated, it gives CASSQEGGGRTDTQYF. This chain joins TRBV4-1 and TRBJ2-3; tentatively, D is TRBD2 (7 bases). V was pared by 0 bases and J by 1 base, with 11 bases between. This CDR3 has 16 residues. Germline V gene sequence: CDR1 MGHRA, CDR2 YSYEKL.

This chain connects TRBV6-1 to TRBJ1-4, with 7 bases lining up with TRBD1. The CDR3 extends over 14 amino acids. Losses at the gene ends were 6 bases for V and 8 bases for J; bases not matched to a gene: 9. Germline CDR1 reads MNHNS; CDR2 reads SASEGT. CDR3 sequence (DNA): TGTGCCAGCAGCGAAACCGGGACAGAAGAAAAACTGTTTTTT. As protein: CASSETGTEEKLFF.

This chain joins TRBV5-4 and TRBJ1-1; TRBD1 matches at 7 bases. Per germline, CDR1 SGHNT and CDR2 YYREEE (reference sequence). J lost 7 bases, V lost 0 bases, and 12 bases had no gene match. This CDR3 is built from 16 residues. The chain's CDR3 is CASSLGLGGGFDEAFF. CDR3 in DNA: TGTGCCAGCAGCTTGGGCCTTGGAGGGGGCTTCGATGAAGCTTTCTTT.

The chain carries TRBV5-1 and TRBJ2-3; 9 positions match TRBD2. There are 17 residues in the CDR3. Trimming took 1 base from V and 7 from J; bases not matched to a gene: 13. Germline assignment: CDR1 SGHRS and CDR2 YFSETQ. CDR3 sequence (DNA): TGCGCCAGCAGCTTGACTCCCTTGGGACTAGCTATGAATACGCAGTATTTT. The encoded protein is CASSLTPLGLAMNTQYF.

CDR3 loop: CASSRAGGPRDYGYTF. The DNA of the CDR3 is TGTGCCAGCAGCCGGGCCGGGGGGCCAAGGGACTATGGCTACACCTTC. This chain joins TRBV7-9 and TRBJ1-2; maybe TRBD1 (6 bases). This CDR3 has 16 residues. Germline V gene lookup returns CDR1 SEHNR and CDR2 FQNEAQ (reference sequence). The germline V and J ends were trimmed by 5 bases and 3 bases, with 19 bases remaining between them.

This rearrangement joins TRBV29-1 to TRBJ2-7; TRBD1 matches 9 bases. V was pared by 7 bases and J by 6 bases, with 7 bases of the junction left unmatched. The germline V gene encodes CDR1 SQVTM and CDR2 ANQGSEA. The CDR3 length is 12 residues. CDR3 protein: CSARTGELEQYF. CDR3 coding DNA: TGCAGCGCTCGGACAGGGGAGCTCGAGCAGTACTTC.

The V call is TRBV27, the J call TRBJ2-2; 7 bases are a match to TRBD2. The CDR3 runs 16 residues. CDR1 and CDR2 from the germline V gene are MNHEY and SMNVEV (reference sequence). Unmatched junction bases numbered 7, after V lost 5 bases and J lost 1 base. The CDR3 DNA follows: TGTGCCAGCAGTACCTGGACTAGAATGAACACCGGGGAGCTGTTTTTT. Translation: CASSTWTRMNTGELFF.

This rearrangement joins TRBV30 to TRBJ1-3; weak D call: TRBD1 (5 bases). V lost 4 bases and J lost 0, with 16 bases in between. The CDR3 sequence is 16 residues long. CDR1 GTSNPN and CDR2 SVGIG come from the germline V gene (reference sequence). CDR3 sequence (DNA): TGTGCCTGGAATGGGGCCAGTAGCTACTCTGGAAACACCATATATTTT. As protein: CAWNGASSYSGNTIYF.